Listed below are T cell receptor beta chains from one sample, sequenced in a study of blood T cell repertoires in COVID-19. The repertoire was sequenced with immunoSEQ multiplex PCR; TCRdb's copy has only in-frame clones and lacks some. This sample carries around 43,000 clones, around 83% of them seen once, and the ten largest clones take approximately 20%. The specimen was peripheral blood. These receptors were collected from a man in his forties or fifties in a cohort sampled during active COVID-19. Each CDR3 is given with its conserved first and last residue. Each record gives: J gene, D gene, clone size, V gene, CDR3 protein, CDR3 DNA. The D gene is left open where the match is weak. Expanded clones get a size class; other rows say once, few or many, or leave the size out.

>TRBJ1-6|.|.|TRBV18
CASSPLPARASSYNSPLHF
TGTGCCAGCTCACCACTTCCCGCCAGGGCCAGCTCCTATAATTCACCCCTCCACTTT
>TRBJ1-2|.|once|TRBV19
CASSIWAGDNYGYTF
TGTGCCAGTAGTATTTGGGCAGGGGACAACTATGGCTACACCTTC
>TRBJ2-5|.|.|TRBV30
CALRPGSSQETQYF
TGTGCCCTTAGGCCTGGGAGCTCCCAAGAGACCCAGTACTTC
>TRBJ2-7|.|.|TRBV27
CASSLAQGYEQYF
TGTGCCAGCAGTTTGGCCCAGGGCTACGAGCAGTACTTC
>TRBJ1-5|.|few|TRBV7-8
CASSPDSGKPQHF
TGTGCCAGCAGCCCTGACAGTGGGAAGCCCCAGCATTTT
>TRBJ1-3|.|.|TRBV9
CASSVATGSGNTIYF
TGTGCCAGCAGCGTAGCTACAGGGTCAGGAAACACCATATATTTT
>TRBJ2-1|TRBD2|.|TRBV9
CASSARGGLGNEQFF
TGTGCCAGCAGCGCTCGGGGGGGACTAGGCAATGAGCAGTTCTTC
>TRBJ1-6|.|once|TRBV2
CASNVEVVGSPLHF
TGTGCCAGCAACGTGGAGGTGGTGGGATCACCCCTCCACTTT
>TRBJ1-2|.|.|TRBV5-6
CASSHPVREANYGYTF
TGTGCCAGCAGCCACCCGGTCAGGGAGGCTAACTATGGCTACACCTTC
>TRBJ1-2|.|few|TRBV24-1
CATSDSTRLWMGYTF
TGTGCCACCAGTGACTCAACCCGACTATGGATGGGCTACACCTTC
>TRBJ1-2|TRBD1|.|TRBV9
CASSPSDHPGTGNNYGYTF
TGTGCCAGCAGCCCAAGTGACCATCCCGGGACAGGCAATAACTATGGCTACACCTTC
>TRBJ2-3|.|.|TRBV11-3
CASSLRTTGTVTDTQYF
TGTGCCAGCAGCTTGCGGACGACAGGTACCGTCACAGATACGCAGTATTTT
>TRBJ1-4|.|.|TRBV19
CASSMGGYEKLFF
TGTGCCAGTAGTATGGGGGGGTATGAAAAACTGTTTTTT
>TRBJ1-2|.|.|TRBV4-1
CASSPTDNYGYTF
TGCGCCAGCAGCCCGACAGACAACTATGGCTACACCTTC
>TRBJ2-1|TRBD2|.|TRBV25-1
CASSVLRGDGTVNEQFF
TGTGCCAGCAGTGTGTTACGGGGGGACGGTACAGTAAATGAGCAGTTCTTC
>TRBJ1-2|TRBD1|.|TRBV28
CASSLSDRVLGYTF
TGTGCCAGCAGTTTATCCGACAGGGTTTTAGGCTACACCTTC
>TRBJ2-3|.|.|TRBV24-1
CATSDTGITDTQYF
TGTGCCACCAGTGACACGGGAATCACAGATACGCAGTATTTT
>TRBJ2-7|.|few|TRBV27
CASSVGHEQYF
TGTGCCAGCTCCGTGGGCCACGAGCAGTACTTC
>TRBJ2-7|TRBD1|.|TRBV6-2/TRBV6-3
CASSLGTGAYF
TGTGCCAGCAGCCTCGGGACAGGGGCGTACTTC
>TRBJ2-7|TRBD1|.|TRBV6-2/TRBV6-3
CASSFGQGSSYEQYF
TGTGCCAGCAGTTTCGGACAGGGGAGCTCCTACGAGCAGTACTTC
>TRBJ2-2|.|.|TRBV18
CASSPGSGGELFF
TGTGCCAGCTCACCAGGATCGGGAGGGGAGCTGTTTTTT
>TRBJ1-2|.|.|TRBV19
CASSIGGGYTF
TGTGCCAGTAGTATCGGGGGTGGCTACACCTTC
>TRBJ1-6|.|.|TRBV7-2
CASGQDYNSPLHF
TGTGCCAGCGGCCAGGATTATAATTCACCCCTCCACTTT
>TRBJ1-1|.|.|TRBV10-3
CAISEIMNTEAFF
TGTGCCATCAGTGAAATAATGAACACTGAAGCTTTCTTT
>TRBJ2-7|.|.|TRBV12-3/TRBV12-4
CASSLDAGWEQYF
TGTGCCAGCAGTTTAGACGCGGGGTGGGAGCAGTACTTC
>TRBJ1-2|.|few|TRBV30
CAWSLGNYTF
TGTGCCTGGAGTCTAGGTAACTACACCTTC
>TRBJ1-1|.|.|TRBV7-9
CASSTPQDPMNTEAFF
TGTGCCAGCAGCACCCCCCAGGATCCAATGAACACTGAAGCTTTCTTT
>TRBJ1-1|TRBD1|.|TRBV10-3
CAIRVTGGNTEAFF
TGTGCCATCAGGGTGACAGGGGGGAACACTGAAGCTTTCTTT
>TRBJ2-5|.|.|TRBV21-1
CASSKGWASGPQYF
TGTGCCAGCAGCAAAGGATGGGCTAGCGGTCCCCAGTACTTC
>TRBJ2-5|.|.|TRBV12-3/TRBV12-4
CASCQGSETQYF
TGTGCCAGCTGCCAGGGGTCAGAGACCCAGTACTTC
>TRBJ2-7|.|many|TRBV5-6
CASSSIADSTYEQYF
TGTGCCAGCAGCTCCATCGCGGACAGTACCTACGAGCAGTACTTC
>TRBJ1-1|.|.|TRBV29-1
CSVSNTEAFF
TGCAGCGTGAGTAACACTGAAGCTTTCTTT
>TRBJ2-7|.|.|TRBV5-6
CASSLGTAEQYF
TGTGCCAGCAGCTTGGGGACAGCCGAGCAGTACTTC
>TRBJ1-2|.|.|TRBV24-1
CATSERDVGYTF
TGTGCCACCAGTGAACGGGATGTAGGCTACACCTTC
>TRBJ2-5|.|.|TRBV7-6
CASHPSSALQETQYF
TGTGCCAGCCACCCCTCTAGCGCACTCCAAGAGACCCAGTACTTC
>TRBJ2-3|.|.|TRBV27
CASSLLAGDDTQYF
TGTGCCAGCAGTTTACTGGCAGGGGACGATACGCAGTATTTT
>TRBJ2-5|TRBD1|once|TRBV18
CASSPTGGQETQYF
TGTGCCAGCTCACCAACAGGGGGCCAAGAGACCCAGTACTTC
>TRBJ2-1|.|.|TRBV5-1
CASSLLGGDEQFF
TGCGCCAGCAGCTTGCTCGGGGGAGATGAGCAGTTCTTC
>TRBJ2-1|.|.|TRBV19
CASSGLVNEQFF
TGTGCCAGTAGTGGGCTGGTCAATGAGCAGTTCTTC
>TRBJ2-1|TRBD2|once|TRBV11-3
CASSHNPGRGGNNEQFF
TGTGCCAGCAGCCACAACCCTGGGCGGGGGGGAAACAATGAGCAGTTCTTC
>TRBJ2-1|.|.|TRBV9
CASSIGGDNEQFF
TGTGCCAGCAGCATAGGAGGAGACAATGAGCAGTTCTTC
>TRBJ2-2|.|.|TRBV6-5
CASSYLQGTGELFF
TGTGCCAGCAGTTATCTTCAGGGCACCGGGGAGCTGTTTTTT
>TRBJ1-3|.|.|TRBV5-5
CASRRTAGDTIYF
TGTGCCAGCAGACGGACCGCGGGAGACACCATATATTTT
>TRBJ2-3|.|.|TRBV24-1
CATSDSTGFGGFITDTQYF
TGTGCCACCAGTGACTCGACTGGCTTCGGGGGATTTATCACAGATACGCAGTATTTT
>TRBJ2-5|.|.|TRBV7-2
CASSAGATYNQETQYF
TGTGCCAGCAGCGCGGGGGCCACCTATAACCAAGAGACCCAGTACTTC
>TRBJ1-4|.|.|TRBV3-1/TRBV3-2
CASSQRVGGNEKLFF
TGTGCCAGCAGCCAGAGAGTGGGGGGGAATGAAAAACTGTTTTTT
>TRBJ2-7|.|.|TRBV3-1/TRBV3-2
CASSPGWEQYF
TGTGCCAGCAGCCCAGGATGGGAGCAGTACTTC
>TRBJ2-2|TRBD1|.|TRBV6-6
CASSPRTGATGELFF
TGTGCCAGCAGTCCTAGGACAGGGGCTACCGGGGAGCTGTTTTTT
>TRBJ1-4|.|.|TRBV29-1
CSVDRGANEKLFF
TGCAGCGTTGACAGAGGAGCCAATGAAAAACTGTTTTTT
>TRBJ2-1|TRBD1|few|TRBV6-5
CASSYSGTGFDEQFF
TGTGCCAGCAGTTACTCCGGGACAGGGTTCGATGAGCAGTTCTTC
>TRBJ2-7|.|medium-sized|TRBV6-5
CASSPTPDTAYEQYF
TGTGCCAGCAGCCCCACTCCGGACACGGCCTACGAGCAGTACTTC
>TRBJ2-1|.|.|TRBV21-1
CASSKASLYNEQFF
TGTGCCAGCAGCAAAGCATCTCTCTACAATGAGCAGTTCTTC
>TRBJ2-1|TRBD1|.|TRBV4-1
CASSQDVRTGVNEQFF
TGCGCCAGCAGCCAAGATGTTAGGACAGGGGTCAATGAGCAGTTCTTC